This T cell receptor beta chain originates from a study of T cell responses to AZD1222 COVID-19 vaccine. To note about this clone: The antigen is undetermined.

Study observations and caveats: Nearly half of spike-specific TCRs reportedly target variant regions that are unmutated in the B.1.351 and B.1.1.7 variants.

Assay used: immunoSEQ multiplex PCR; TCRdb lists only in-frame clones, some missing. The repertoire holds 84,000 or so clones, with roughly 87% as singletons. Germline CDR1 reads SGDLS; CDR2 reads YYNGEE. V gave up 0 bases and J gave up 0 bases, with 13 bases separating them. The CDR3 is 17 amino acids. This TCR was sampled from an adult in good health. The sample in question was peripheral blood, obtained on day 0 of AZD1222 vaccination. The chain is built from TRBV9 and TRBJ1-3; D ambiguous. The CDR3 DNA is TGTGCCAGCAGCGTAGACCTCGGACGGTTCTCTGGAAACACCATATATTTT. It specifies CASSVDLGRFSGNTIYF. Using reference TRBV9 and TRBJ1-3 for the parts outside the CDR3, the full variable domain is DSGVTQTPKHLITATGQRVTLRCSPRSGDLSVYWYQQSLDQGLQFLIQYYNGEERAKGNILERFSAQQFPDLHSELNLSSLELGDSALYFCASSVDLGRFSGNTIYFGEGSWLTVV.